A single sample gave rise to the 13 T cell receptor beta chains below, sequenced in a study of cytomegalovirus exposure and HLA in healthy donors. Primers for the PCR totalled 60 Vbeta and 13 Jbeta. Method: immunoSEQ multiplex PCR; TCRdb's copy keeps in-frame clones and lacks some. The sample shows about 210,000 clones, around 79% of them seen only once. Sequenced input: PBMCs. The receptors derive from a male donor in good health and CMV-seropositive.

CDR3 DNA sequence: TGCGCCAGCAGCCCCTCGACCCAGGGGATAGCTTTCTTT. Its protein is CASSPSTQGIAFF. The V gene is TRBV4-3, the J gene TRBJ1-1, with D perhaps TRBD1 (6 bases). The germline V gene has CDR1 LGHNA and CDR2 YSLEER. The CDR3 runs 13 residues. The V end lost 4 bases, the J end lost 10 bases, and 16 bases lay between the germline ends.

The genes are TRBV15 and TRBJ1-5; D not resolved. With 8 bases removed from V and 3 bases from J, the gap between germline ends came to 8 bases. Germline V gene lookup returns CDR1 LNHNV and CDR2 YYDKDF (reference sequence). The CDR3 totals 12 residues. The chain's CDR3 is CATAGFNQPQHF. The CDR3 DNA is TGTGCCACCGCGGGTTTCAATCAGCCCCAGCATTTT.

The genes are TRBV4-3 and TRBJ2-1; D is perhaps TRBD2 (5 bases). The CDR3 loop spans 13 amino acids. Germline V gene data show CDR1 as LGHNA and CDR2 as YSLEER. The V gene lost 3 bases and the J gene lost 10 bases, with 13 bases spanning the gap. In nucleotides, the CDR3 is TGCGCCAGCAGCCAGTCCACTAGAAGGGAGCAGTTCTTC. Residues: CASSQSTRREQFF.

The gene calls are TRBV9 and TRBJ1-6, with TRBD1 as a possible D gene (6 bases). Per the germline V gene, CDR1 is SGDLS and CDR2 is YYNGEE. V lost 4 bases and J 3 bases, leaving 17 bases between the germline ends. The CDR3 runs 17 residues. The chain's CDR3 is CASSLTGGRLYNSPLHF. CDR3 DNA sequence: TGTGCCAGCAGCCTAACGGGGGGCCGCCTCTATAATTCACCCCTCCACTTT.

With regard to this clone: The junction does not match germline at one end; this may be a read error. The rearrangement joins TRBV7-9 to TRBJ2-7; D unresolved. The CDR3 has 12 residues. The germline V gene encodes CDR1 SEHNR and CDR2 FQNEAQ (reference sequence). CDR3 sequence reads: CSSSYAAYEQYF. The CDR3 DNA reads TGTTCCAGCAGCTACGCGGCATACGAGCAGTACTTC.

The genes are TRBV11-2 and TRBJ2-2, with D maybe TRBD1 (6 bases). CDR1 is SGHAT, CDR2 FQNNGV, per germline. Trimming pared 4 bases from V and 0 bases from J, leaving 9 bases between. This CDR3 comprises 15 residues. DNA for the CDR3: TGTGCCAGCAGCTCACAGGGAGCGAACACCGGGGAGCTGTTTTTT. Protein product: CASSSQGANTGELFF.

The CDR3 loop reads CARHPGLAGGNTDTQYF. The CDR3 DNA follows: TGTGCACGCCATCCGGGACTAGCGGGAGGAAACACAGATACGCAGTATTTT. The chain has TRBV12-2 and TRBJ2-3; the D call TRBD2 from the table was never checked on the DNA. TRBV12-2 is marked as a pseudogene. The CDR3 has 17 amino acids.

The CDR3 loop is CASREGAGNTIYF. The CDR3 DNA follows: TGTGCCAGCAGGGAGGGAGCTGGAAACACCATATATTTT. The genes are TRBV25-1 and TRBJ1-3; D gene ambiguous. This CDR3 comprises 13 residues. Trimming shortened V by 6 bases and J by 2 bases, and 8 bases separated the two germline ends. Germline V gives CDR1 MGHDK, CDR2 SYGVNS.

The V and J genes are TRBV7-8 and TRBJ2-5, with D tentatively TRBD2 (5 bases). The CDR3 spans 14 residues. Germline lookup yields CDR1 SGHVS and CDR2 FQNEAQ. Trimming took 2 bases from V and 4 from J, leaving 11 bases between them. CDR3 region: CASSLRTRGETQYF. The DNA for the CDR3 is TGTGCCAGCAGCTTACGGACTCGGGGAGAGACCCAGTACTTC.

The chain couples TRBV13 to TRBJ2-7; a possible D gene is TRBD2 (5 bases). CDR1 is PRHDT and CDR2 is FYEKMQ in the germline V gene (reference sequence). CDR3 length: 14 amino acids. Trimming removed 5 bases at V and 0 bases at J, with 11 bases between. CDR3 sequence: CASSPRAGSYEQYF. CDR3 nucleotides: TGTGCCAGCAGCCCGCGCGCGGGCTCCTACGAGCAGTACTTC.

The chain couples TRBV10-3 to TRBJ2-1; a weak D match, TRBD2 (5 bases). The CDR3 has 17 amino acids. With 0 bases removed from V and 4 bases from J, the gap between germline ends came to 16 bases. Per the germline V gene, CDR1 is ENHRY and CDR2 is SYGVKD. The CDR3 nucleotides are TGTGCCATCAGTGAGTCGAACCCCGGGATAAGTTACAATGAGCAGTTCTTC. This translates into CAISESNPGISYNEQFF.

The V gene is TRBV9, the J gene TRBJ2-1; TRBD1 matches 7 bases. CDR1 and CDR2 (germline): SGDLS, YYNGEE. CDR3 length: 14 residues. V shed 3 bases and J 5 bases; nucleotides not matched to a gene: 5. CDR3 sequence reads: CASSGQGRDNEQFF. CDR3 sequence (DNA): TGTGCCAGCAGCGGACAGGGACGGGACAATGAGCAGTTCTTC.

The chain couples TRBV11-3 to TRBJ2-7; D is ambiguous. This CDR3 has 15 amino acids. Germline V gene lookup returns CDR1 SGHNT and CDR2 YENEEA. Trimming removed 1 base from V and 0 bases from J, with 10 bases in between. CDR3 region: CASSLGTVSSYEQYF. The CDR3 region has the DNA TGTGCCAGCAGCTTAGGTACCGTTAGCTCCTACGAGCAGTACTTC.